A single sample gave rise to the 27 T cell receptor beta chains below, sequenced in a study of T cell changes during pregnancy in multiple sclerosis. This table comes from immunoSEQ multiplex PCR, and its TCRdb copy is limited to in-frame clones, with some not included. Among 20,000 or so clones listed, roughly 90% were seen once. The material was CD8+ T cells from peripheral blood mononuclear cells, obtained in the third trimester of pregnancy. The receptor source for this set is a female donor in good health, enrolled as a control in a pregnancy study.

The rearrangement uses TRBV20-1 and TRBJ1-6; D uncertain. The CDR3 extends over 11 amino acids. Deletions cut 3 bases from V and 10 bases from J, with 7 bases between. Germline CDR1 and CDR2: DFQATT and SNEGSKA (reference sequence). The CDR3 reads CSARAGSPLHF. The CDR3 nucleotides read TGCAGTGCTAGGGCCGGGTCACCCCTCCACTTT.

The V gene is TRBV28, the J gene TRBJ1-6; no reliable D call. V lost 3 bases and J 0 bases, leaving 9 bases between the germline ends. There are 16 residues in the CDR3. Per germline, CDR1 MDHEN and CDR2 SYDVKM. The CDR3 region has the DNA TGTGCCAGCAGTTTTGGGCAGAGCTCCTATAATTCACCCCTCCACTTT. It is translated as CASSFGQSSYNSPLHF.

This chain links TRBV7-4 with TRBJ1-1; D is undetermined. This CDR3 is 14 amino acids long. Germline assignment: CDR1 SGHVT and CDR2 SQSDAQ. V was pared by 1 base and J by 8 bases, with 14 bases between. As DNA, the CDR3 is TGTGCCAGCAGCTTAGGCCCCTCGCGGGAGGAAGCTTTCTTT. Translated, it gives CASSLGPSREEAFF.

The chain couples TRBV7-2 to TRBJ2-1, with D maybe TRBD1 (5 bases). CDR3 length equals 13 residues. Trimming left V 5 bases short and J 6 bases short, with 11 bases between. Germline CDR1 and CDR2: SGHTA and FQGNSA. For the CDR3, the DNA is TGTGCCAGCAGCCCCCCGACAGTCAATGAGCAGTTCTTC. Its translation: CASSPPTVNEQFF.

The chain couples TRBV5-6 to TRBJ2-7, with 8 bases lining up with TRBD1. Unmatched junction bases numbered 7, after V lost 0 bases and J lost 5 bases. The length of the CDR3 is 15 residues. CDR1 and CDR2 from the germline V gene are SGHDT and YYEEEE. This CDR3 reads CASSLDWQGADEQYF. The DNA of the CDR3 is TGTGCCAGCAGCTTGGATTGGCAGGGGGCCGACGAGCAGTACTTC.

The chain links TRBV7-8 to TRBJ1-4; D unclear. CDR3 length: 12 amino acids. V was clipped by 6 bases and J by 8 bases, with 10 bases between them. Germline V gene data show CDR1 as SGHVS and CDR2 as FQNEAQ. Here the CDR3 DNA reads TGTGCCAGCAGTCGCACGGGAGAAAAACTGTTTTTT. Encoded protein: CASSRTGEKLFF.

This clone was seen more than once but under ten times. Different DNA sequences within this sample yield the same CDR3. The rearrangement uses TRBV5-4 and TRBJ1-2; TRBD1 matches 7 bases. Losses at the gene ends were 0 bases for V and 6 bases for J; bases not matched to a gene: 2. The CDR3 has 13 amino acids. CDR1 is SGHNT and CDR2 is YYREEE in the germline V gene (reference sequence). DNA for the CDR3: TGTGCCAGCAGCTTGGCGGGGACAGATGGCTACACCTTC. Translating it yields CASSLAGTDGYTF.

The chain links TRBV7-9 to TRBJ2-7; D gene unclear. This CDR3 is 13 amino acids long. The V end lost 6 bases, the J end lost 4 bases, and 13 bases lay between the germline ends. Germline lookup yields CDR1 SEHNR and CDR2 FQNEAQ (reference sequence). The CDR3 sequence: CASRQSSQYEQYF. CDR3 nucleotide sequence: TGTGCCAGCAGACAGAGTTCCCAGTACGAGCAGTACTTC.

The rearrangement links TRBV9 to TRBJ1-1; D possibly corresponds to TRBD1 (5 bases). Between the trimmed V and J ends, which lost 4 bases and 6 bases, there was a span of 19 bases. The CDR3 runs 15 residues. CDR1 is SGDLS, CDR2 YYNGEE, per germline. CDR3 DNA: TGTGCCAGCAGCCCATACTCCTCAGGGCGCGCTGAAGCTTTCTTT. Its protein is CASSPYSSGRAEAFF.

The chain employs TRBV7-9 and TRBJ1-3; 9 nucleotides line up with TRBD1. From germline, CDR1 is SEHNR and CDR2 FQNEAQ (reference sequence). Trimming removed 6 bases from V and 2 bases from J; junction bases left unmatched: 14. This CDR3 is built from 18 residues. The CDR3 bases are TGTGCCAGCAGTTCAGACAGGGGGACCTTGTACCCTGGAAACACCATATATTTT. Translation gives CASSSDRGTLYPGNTIYF.

The V gene is TRBV7-6, the J gene TRBJ1-1; D unclear. The CDR3 consists of 16 residues. V lost 0 bases to trimming and J lost 0 bases, with 11 bases between them. Germline CDR1 and CDR2: SGHVS and FNYEAQ. The CDR3 DNA sequence: TGTGCCAGCAGCTTAGCTGAGACTAAAATGAACACTGAAGCTTTCTTT. This translates into CASSLAETKMNTEAFF.

J is TRBJ1-2 and V is TRBV7-3, with 10 bases matching TRBD1. The CDR3 is made up of 17 amino acids. J gave up 4 bases and V 0 bases, and 8 bases lay outside the gene matches. Germline loops: CDR1 SGHTA, CDR2 FQGTGA. The CDR3 DNA sequence: TGTGCCAGCAGCTTAACTGGGGGACAGGGGATACTCTATGGCTACACCTTC. Residues: CASSLTGGQGILYGYTF. Filled out from reference TRBV7-3 and TRBJ1-2, the complete variable domain reads GAGVSQTPSNKVTEKGKYVELRCDPISGHTALYWYRQSLGQGPEFLIYFQGTGAADDSGLPNDRFFAVRPEGSVSTLKIQRTERGDSAVYLCASSLTGGQGILYGYTFGSGTRLTVV.

The CDR3 DNA follows: TGCGCCAGCAGCTTGGACCCAACAGGAAACACCATATATTTT. It yields the protein CASSLDPTGNTIYF. The V gene is TRBV5-1, the J gene TRBJ1-3; D is unresolved. Between the trimmed V and J ends, which lost 0 bases and 4 bases, there was a span of 8 bases. Per germline, CDR1 SGHRS and CDR2 YFSETQ. CDR3 length: 14 amino acids.

V and J are TRBV5-1 and TRBJ1-6, with 8 bases aligning to TRBD1. Germline values: CDR1 SGHRS, CDR2 YFSETQ. The V gene end was trimmed by 4 bases and the J gene end by 8 bases; junction bases not matched to a gene: 5. CDR3 length: 14 amino acids. The CDR3 region is CASSPTGADSPLHF. DNA of the CDR3: TGCGCCAGCAGCCCGACAGGGGCGGATTCACCCCTCCACTTT.

The CDR3 loop is CASSKARESGYEQYF. DNA of the CDR3: TGTGCCAGCAGCAAAGCGCGGGAATCGGGCTACGAGCAGTACTTC. This rearrangement joins TRBV21-1 to TRBJ2-7; TRBD2 is the table's D call, not checked against the DNA. TRBV21-1 is noted as a pseudogene. The CDR3 sequence is 15 residues long.

The chain links TRBV7-8 to TRBJ2-3, with no clear D. CDR3 length: 14 residues. Germline V lookup: CDR1 SGHVS, CDR2 FQNEAQ. V lost 3 bases, J lost 5 bases, and 12 bases lay in between. The CDR3 region is CASSFRHSLDTQYF. Written as DNA, the CDR3 is TGTGCCAGCAGCTTCCGACACTCGTTAGATACGCAGTATTTT.

The chain is built from TRBV19 and TRBJ1-1; no clear D gene. Germline loops: CDR1 LNHDA, CDR2 SQIVND (reference sequence). V lost 5 bases and J lost 1, with 14 bases in between. The CDR3 length is 15 residues. CDR3 DNA: TGTGCCAGTAGTCTTCTGGCAGGCGAGAACACTGAAGCTTTCTTT. This translates into CASSLLAGENTEAFF.

The genes are TRBV27 and TRBJ2-7; maybe TRBD2 (7 bases). Germline V CDR1 and CDR2: MNHEY, SMNVEV (reference sequence). Trimming left V 5 bases short and J 3 bases short, with 11 bases between. CDR3 size: 13 residues. The DNA for the CDR3 is TGTGCCAGCAGTCGGGGGGCCTTCTACGAGCAGTACTTC. It specifies CASSRGAFYEQYF.

The rearrangement joins TRBV6-1 to TRBJ2-4, with a possible D match to TRBD1 (5 bases). The CDR3 runs 14 residues. Germline values: CDR1 MNHNS, CDR2 SASEGT. Trimming removed 5 bases from V and 7 bases from J, with 15 bases in between. As DNA, the CDR3 is TGTGCCAGCAGTTATCAAACAGGAGCCAACATTCAGTACTTC. This encodes CASSYQTGANIQYF.

CDR3 residues: CASGSGGSSYEQYF. CDR3 in DNA: TGTGCCAGCGGTTCGGGGGGAAGCTCCTACGAGCAGTACTTC. The V gene is TRBV5-6, the J gene TRBJ2-7; TRBD2 agrees at 7 bases. The V gene's germline CDR1 is SGHDT and CDR2 YYEEEE. This CDR3 is built from 14 residues. V lost 7 bases to trimming and J lost 0 bases; unmatched junction nucleotides: 7.

The rearrangement uses TRBV2 and TRBJ2-1; 7 nucleotides align to TRBD2. Germline CDR1 and CDR2: SNHLY and FYNNEI. Trimming at V came to 2 bases and at J to 5 bases, leaving 6 bases not matched to a gene. The CDR3 length is 15 residues. The CDR3 protein is CASSERGVANNEQFF. In nucleotides, the CDR3 is TGTGCCAGCAGTGAACGGGGGGTAGCAAACAATGAGCAGTTCTTC.

The chain combines TRBV5-1 with TRBJ2-4, with D maybe TRBD2 (5 bases). The CDR3 runs to 15 residues. V lost 0 bases and J lost 7, with 14 bases in between. Per germline, CDR1 SGHRS and CDR2 YFSETQ. CDR3 loop: CASSLEGSGGNIQYF. CDR3 DNA: TGCGCCAGCAGCTTGGAAGGGAGCGGCGGGAACATTCAGTACTTC.

The chain recombines TRBV18 with TRBJ1-5; possibly TRBD1 for D (5 bases). V lost 0 bases, J lost 8 bases, and 11 bases lay in between. The CDR3 is 14 amino acids. Germline CDR1 and CDR2: KGHSH and LQKENI. For the CDR3, the DNA is TGTGCCAGCTCACCACCGAGACGGACAAAGCCCCAGCATTTT. Amino acid sequence: CASSPPRRTKPQHF.

This chain uses TRBV4-2 with TRBJ2-1; the match to TRBD2 covers 9 bases. This CDR3 region has 13 residues. The V segment lost 1 base and the J segment 9 bases; nucleotides outside the gene matches: 1. The germline V gene has CDR1 LGHNA and CDR2 YNFKEQ. CDR3 coding DNA: TGTGCCAGCAGCCAAGTAGCGGGGGCTGAGCAGTTCTTC. This codes for CASSQVAGAEQFF.

This clone was recorded once. The DNA of the CDR3 is TGTGCCAGCAGTCAGATACAGGGGGCGGTCTATGGCTACACCTTC. Its translation is CASSQIQGAVYGYTF. The chain is built from TRBV6-5 and TRBJ1-2; TRBD1 aligns across 9 bases. Germline lookup yields CDR1 MNHEY and CDR2 SVGAGI. V trimming: 5 bases; J trimming: 4 bases; junction bases outside the gene matches: 8. The CDR3 spans 15 residues.

This clone was detected a few times. The chain combines TRBV9 with TRBJ2-1; 7 bases map to TRBD1. Losses at the gene ends were 5 bases for V and 0 bases for J; bases not matched to a gene: 5. CDR3 length: 15 residues. Germline CDR1 and CDR2: SGDLS and YYNGEE. DNA of the CDR3: TGTGCCAGCAGGCAGGGGGATAGCTCCTACAATGAGCAGTTCTTC. This translates into CASRQGDSSYNEQFF.

This chain links TRBV9 with TRBJ2-5; D gene ambiguous. The germline V gene has CDR1 SGDLS and CDR2 YYNGEE. The V gene lost 0 bases and the J gene lost 3 bases, with 9 bases spanning the gap. This CDR3 has 14 amino acids. CDR3 loop: CASSVEASEETQYF. CDR3 nucleotide sequence: TGTGCCAGCAGCGTAGAAGCCTCTGAAGAGACCCAGTACTTC.